The 27 T cell receptor beta chains below all came from one sample that was sequenced in a study of shared clonotypes between healthy human individuals. Profiling relied on immunoSEQ multiplex PCR, and the TCRdb table lists in-frame clones only, not all of them. The sample includes under 650,000 clones, around 96% of them seen just once. The sample comprised naive CD4+ T cells sorted from blood. The sample's subset: CD45RA+ positively selected. Source of these receptors: a woman aged 30 to 39 in good health.

The V gene is TRBV4-1, the J gene TRBJ2-7, with 9 bases fitting TRBD2. This CDR3 region has 17 residues. Germline CDR1 and CDR2: MGHRA and YSYEKL. After removal of 3 bases from V and 0 bases from J, the junction contained 9 bases not matched to a gene. CDR3 region: CASSHPPSGASSYEQYF. The CDR3 DNA is TGCGCCAGCAGCCACCCCCCTAGCGGGGCGAGCTCCTACGAGCAGTACTTC.

This chain uses TRBV6-1 with TRBJ1-1; no firm D call. The germline V gene encodes CDR1 MNHNS and CDR2 SASEGT. The CDR3 is made up of 15 amino acids. V lost 7 bases and J 1 base, leaving 16 bases between the germline ends. CDR3: CASTPSFSRNTEAFF. The DNA of the CDR3 is TGTGCCAGCACTCCCAGTTTTTCGAGGAACACTGAAGCTTTCTTT.

The genes are TRBV5-1 and TRBJ1-1; D remains unclear. V shed 0 bases and J shed 2 bases, with 8 bases lying between them. This CDR3 region has 14 residues. Germline V gene data show CDR1 as SGHRS and CDR2 as YFSETQ. CDR3 residues: CASSLGSFNTEAFF. As DNA, the CDR3 is TGCGCCAGCAGCTTGGGAAGTTTTAACACTGAAGCTTTCTTT.

The chain recombines TRBV28 with TRBJ2-1; no firm D call. The germline V gene has CDR1 MDHEN and CDR2 SYDVKM. CDR3 length: 14 residues. The germline V and J ends were trimmed by 6 bases and 5 bases, with 14 bases remaining between them. DNA for the CDR3: TGTGCCAGCAGACCCCCGAGCAGCAACAATGAGCAGTTCTTC. It encodes CASRPPSSNNEQFF.

The chain joins TRBV5-1 to TRBJ1-2; D is possibly TRBD1 (5 bases). The V end lost 0 bases, the J end lost 0 bases, and 9 bases lay between the germline ends. Per the germline V gene, CDR1 is SGHRS and CDR2 is YFSETQ. This CDR3 spans 15 amino acids. CDR3 DNA: TGCGCCAGCAGCTTGGCTGGGGCAACTAACTATGGCTACACCTTC. It specifies CASSLAGATNYGYTF.

The chain combines TRBV4-1 with TRBJ2-5; either TRBD1 or TRBD2 may fit D (5 bases each). The DNA end is a closer match to TRBJ2-7, so the J assignment may be wrong. The CDR3 totals 15 residues. The germline gives CDR1 MGHRA, CDR2 YSYEKL. CDR3 protein: CASSQERDGFYEQYF. The CDR3 nucleotides read TGCGCCAGCAGCCAAGAAAGGGACGGCTTTTACGAGCAGTACTTC.

V is TRBV5-1 and J is TRBJ1-4, with D tentatively TRBD1 (6 bases). V was clipped by 4 bases and J by 0 bases, with 22 bases between them. Germline lookup yields CDR1 SGHRS and CDR2 YFSETQ. CDR3 length equals 19 residues. CDR3: CASSPRGQARGPTNEKLFF. The CDR3 DNA reads TGCGCCAGCAGCCCGCGGGGGCAGGCGAGGGGCCCAACTAATGAAAAACTGTTTTTT.

The chain has TRBV11-2 and TRBJ2-2; tentatively, D is TRBD2 (5 bases). The CDR3 is 14 residues long. V was shortened by 3 bases and J by 1 base, with 6 bases between the two germline ends. CDR1 and CDR2 from the germline V gene are SGHAT and FQNNGV. The CDR3 region has the DNA TGTGCCAGCAGCTTGGGGAGGAACACCGGGGAGCTGTTTTTT. Encoded protein: CASSLGRNTGELFF.

The chain employs TRBV10-1 and TRBJ2-7; the match to TRBD2 covers 11 bases. The CDR3 runs to 13 residues. V shed 10 bases, J shed 3 bases, and the junction held 5 bases outside the gene matches. The germline V gene encodes CDR1 WNHNN and CDR2 SYGVQD (reference sequence). This CDR3 is CATKTSGSYEQYF. The DNA of the CDR3 is TGCGCCACCAAAACTAGCGGGAGCTACGAGCAGTACTTC.

The V call is TRBV28, the J call TRBJ2-5; 8 nucleotides align to TRBD2. The end of the DNA fits TRBJ2-7 better, so the J call may be wrong. The germline CDR1 and CDR2 sequences are MDHEN and SYDVKM. This CDR3 comprises 14 residues. In DNA, the CDR3 is TGTGCCAGCAGTTTGGTCGGGAGGGTAAACGAGCAGTACTTC. Protein product: CASSLVGRVNEQYF.

The J gene is TRBJ1-4, the V gene TRBV9; D perhaps matches TRBD1 (5 bases). Germline CDR1 reads SGDLS; CDR2 reads YYNGEE. CDR3 length equals 22 residues. Trimming pared 3 bases from V and 4 bases from J, leaving 34 bases between. CDR3 sequence reads: CASSGKGYLPLEAGGYNEKLFF. In DNA form, the CDR3 reads TGTGCCAGCAGCGGAAAGGGTTATTTGCCCTTAGAGGCTGGGGGTTATAATGAAAAACTGTTTTTT.

This sequence joins TRBV6-6 and TRBJ2-5; D tentatively reads TRBD1 or TRBD2 (6 bases each). Germline V lookup: CDR1 MNHNY, CDR2 SVGAGI (reference sequence). This CDR3 spans 13 amino acids. The V end lost 7 bases, the J end lost 5 bases, and 14 bases lay between the germline ends. The DNA of the CDR3 is TGTGCCAGCACCCGCGGAGGGGGGGAGACCCAGTACTTC. Protein sequence: CASTRGGGETQYF.

The J gene is TRBJ1-1, the V gene TRBV6-5, with 10 bases aligning to TRBD1. Germline V gene sequence: CDR1 MNHEY, CDR2 SVGAGI. The V gene end was trimmed by 6 bases and the J gene end by 0 bases; junction bases not matched to a gene: 4. The length of the CDR3 is 15 residues. The CDR3 sequence: CASSKDRGLNTEAFF. In nucleotides, the CDR3 is TGTGCCAGCAGCAAGGACAGGGGGTTGAACACTGAAGCTTTCTTT.

V usage is TRBV18 and J usage is TRBJ1-1; TRBD1 agrees at 9 bases. Trimming at V came to 3 bases and at J to 0 bases, leaving 2 bases not matched to a gene. The V gene's germline CDR1 is KGHSH and CDR2 LQKENI. The CDR3 is made up of 15 amino acids. The CDR3 loop is CASSPRQGVNTEAFF. The CDR3 nucleotides are TGTGCCAGCTCACCGAGACAGGGGGTGAACACTGAAGCTTTCTTT.

The chain is built from TRBV19 and TRBJ2-1, with 11 bases matching TRBD2. CDR1 and CDR2 (germline): LNHDA, SQIVND (reference sequence). The CDR3 sequence is 19 residues long. J lost 0 bases, V lost 5 bases, and 12 bases had no gene match. The CDR3 DNA follows: TGTGCCAGTAGTCCGGGCGTGCTAGCGGGGGGAAGCTCCTACAATGAGCAGTTCTTC. It is translated as CASSPGVLAGGSSYNEQFF.

The CDR3 DNA reads as TGTGCCAGCAGCAAGTCGGGGGATCAGCCCCAGCATTTT. It encodes CASSKSGDQPQHF. The V and J genes are TRBV7-9 and TRBJ1-5; D might be TRBD1 (5 bases). The CDR3 has 13 amino acids. The V gene lost 5 bases and the J gene lost 5 bases, with 10 bases spanning the gap. Germline CDR1 is SEHNR and CDR2 is FQNEAQ (reference sequence). Together with reference TRBV7-9 and TRBJ1-5, the CDR3 gives the full variable domain: DTGVSQNPRHKITKRGQNVTFRCDPISEHNRLYWYRQTLGQGPEFLTYFQNEAQLEKSRLLSDRFSAERPKGSFSTLEIQRTEQGDSAMYLCASSKSGDQPQHFGDGTRLSIL.

The rearrangement uses TRBV6-1 and TRBJ2-5; 10 nucleotides align to TRBD1. Trimming took 4 bases from V and 5 from J; bases not matched to a gene: 4. The V gene's germline CDR1 is MNHNS and CDR2 SASEGT. CDR3 size: 14 residues. Written as DNA, the CDR3 is TGTGCCAGCAGTGTGCCGGGACAGGGGGAGACCCAGTACTTC. The encoded protein is CASSVPGQGETQYF.

The V call is TRBV7-6, the J call TRBJ2-7, with D perhaps matching TRBD2 (5 bases). V lost 2 bases and J lost 2, with 10 bases in between. CDR1 SGHVS and CDR2 FNYEAQ come from the germline V gene. This CDR3 contains 14 residues. The CDR3 sequence: CASSLSTNTYEQYF. CDR3 bases: TGTGCCAGCAGCTTATCGACTAATACCTACGAGCAGTACTTC.

V is TRBV6-4 and J is TRBJ1-2; D gene ambiguous. This CDR3 has 13 amino acids. Germline CDR1 MRHNA, CDR2 SNTAGT. V lost 2 bases and J 8 bases, leaving 12 bases between the germline ends. CDR3: CASSDPKVRGYTF. In nucleotides, the CDR3 is TGTGCCAGCAGTGACCCCAAAGTGAGGGGCTACACCTTC.

Here the CDR3 reads CASRPGHPDQPQHF. The CDR3 region has the DNA TGTGCCAGCAGACCCGGACACCCGGATCAGCCCCAGCATTTT. V usage is TRBV28 and J usage is TRBJ1-5, with D perhaps matching TRBD1 (5 bases). This CDR3 contains 14 residues. In germline, CDR1 is MDHEN, CDR2 SYDVKM. V lost 6 bases to trimming and J lost 5 bases, with 14 bases between them.

This rearrangement joins TRBV29-1 to TRBJ2-5; TRBD2 might be the D (6 bases). The J call is doubtful: the DNA matches TRBJ2-7 better. This CDR3 contains 13 residues. Germline loops: CDR1 SQVTM, CDR2 ANQGSEA. This chain's CDR3 is CSVGTSFHYEQYF. In nucleotides, the CDR3 is TGCAGCGTCGGGACTTCATTCCACTACGAGCAGTACTTC.

The V gene is TRBV11-1, the J gene TRBJ1-1; weak D call: TRBD1 (6 bases). V lost 5 bases and J lost 4, with 14 bases in between. CDR1 and CDR2 (germline): SGHAT, FQDESV (reference sequence). The CDR3 is made up of 14 amino acids. As DNA, the CDR3 is TGTGCCAGCAGCCGTACCAACAGGGTCACTGAAGCTTTCTTT. It specifies CASSRTNRVTEAFF. Full variable domain (outside the CDR3, taken from reference TRBV11-1 and TRBJ1-1): EAEVAQSPRYKITEKSQAVAFWCDPISGHATLYWYRQILGQGPELLVQFQDESVVDDSQLPKDRFSAERLKGVDSTLKIQPAELGDSAMYLCASSRTNRVTEAFFGQGTRLTVV.

This sequence joins TRBV7-6 and TRBJ2-1, with 11 bases that match TRBD2. There are 17 residues in the CDR3. Germline V gene sequence: CDR1 SGHVS, CDR2 FNYEAQ. V trimming: 0 bases; J trimming: 4 bases; junction bases outside the gene matches: 5. The DNA for the CDR3 is TGTGCCAGCAGCTTAGCCGGGACTAGCGGCCATTACAATGAGCAGTTCTTC. Its translation: CASSLAGTSGHYNEQFF.

V gene TRBV6-1 combines with J gene TRBJ2-1, with TRBD2 matching 13 bases. Germline V gives CDR1 MNHNS, CDR2 SASEGT. The CDR3 extends over 15 amino acids. V was clipped by 9 bases and J by 6 bases; unmatched bases: 8. The CDR3 coding sequence is TGTGCCAGGCCGGGACTAGCGGGGATCCTCAATGAGCAGTTCTTC. Protein product: CARPGLAGILNEQFF.

This clone was observed a single time. The genes are TRBV5-1 and TRBJ2-6, with 7 bases that match TRBD1. The CDR3 consists of 16 residues. V lost 6 bases and J lost 2; bases outside the gene matches: 8. From germline, CDR1 is SGHRS and CDR2 YFSETQ. CDR3 in amino acids: CASKKGALTGANVLTF. CDR3 nucleotides: TGCGCCAGCAAGAAGGGGGCATTAACTGGGGCCAACGTCCTGACTTTC.

This chain connects TRBV2 to TRBJ1-4; unclear D gene. Trimming stripped 6 bases from V and 8 bases from J, with 16 bases between. This CDR3 has 14 amino acids. Germline V gene data show CDR1 as SNHLY and CDR2 as FYNNEI. In nucleotides, the CDR3 is TGTGCCAGCAGCCGGGCCATAGCGCGGGAAAAACTGTTTTTT. Protein sequence: CASSRAIAREKLFF. Based on the CDR3 plus reference TRBV2 and TRBJ1-4, the full variable domain is EPEVTQTPSHQVTQMGQEVILRCVPISNHLYFYWYRQILGQKVEFLVSFYNNEISEKSEIFDDQFSVERPDGSNFTLKIRSTKLEDSAMYFCASSRAIAREKLFFGSGTQLSVL.

This chain links TRBV27 with TRBJ2-2; D remains unclear. V lost 0 bases to trimming and J lost 1 base, with 9 bases between them. The CDR3 is 16 amino acids. Germline V CDR1 and CDR2: MNHEY, SMNVEV (reference sequence). CDR3 sequence: CASSLSALLNTGELFF. CDR3 in DNA: TGTGCCAGCAGTTTATCGGCCCTATTGAACACCGGGGAGCTGTTTTTT.